Each of the 23 T cell receptor beta chains below was sequenced from the same sample in a study of T cells in tuberculosis. Only in-frame clones appear in the TCRdb table, and some are missing; sequencing was by immunoSEQ multiplex PCR. The sample carries tens of thousands of clones, about 90% recorded once. Sequences were obtained from PBMCs. Every receptor here comes from a donor aged 10 to 29 with latent tuberculosis or without tuberculosis infection. Some clones in this sample may be carry-over from other donors' samples.

The J gene is TRBJ1-3, the V gene TRBV6-1; 7 nucleotides align to TRBD1. Trimming cost V 2 bases and J 9 bases; bases outside gene matches: 7. Germline CDR1 reads MNHNS; CDR2 reads SASEGT. This CDR3 spans 14 amino acids. CDR3 in DNA: TGTGCCAGCAGTGAAACAGGGGTCCCTGGCACCATATATTTT. Amino acid sequence: CASSETGVPGTIYF.

The rearrangement uses TRBV6-1 and TRBJ1-3, with 8 bases aligning to TRBD1. This CDR3 spans 14 amino acids. Trimming cost V 8 bases and J 2 bases; bases outside gene matches: 5. Germline CDR1 is MNHNS and CDR2 is SASEGT. The CDR3 sequence is CASSDRGPGNTIYF. The CDR3 DNA reads TGTGCCAGCTCCGACAGGGGCCCTGGAAACACCATATATTTT.

This clone turned up a few times. The chain employs TRBV10-2 and TRBJ2-1, with TRBD2 matching over 8 bases. Germline V gene data show CDR1 as WSHSY and CDR2 as SAAADI. The CDR3 runs to 17 residues. Trimming cost V 4 bases and J 6 bases; bases outside gene matches: 14. In nucleotides, the CDR3 is TGCGCCAGCAGTGGCGCCGGGTCGCGGGAGGTCGGCAATGAGCAGTTCTTC. Translating gives CASSGAGSREVGNEQFF.

The chain recombines TRBV30 with TRBJ1-1, with D perhaps TRBD1 (5 bases). The germline V gene encodes CDR1 GTSNPN and CDR2 SVGIG (reference sequence). Trimming pared 2 bases from V and 3 bases from J, leaving 13 bases between. This CDR3 spans 14 amino acids. CDR3 sequence (DNA): TGTGCCTGGAGTACCCGACAGTGGGACACTGAAGCTTTCTTT. It translates to CAWSTRQWDTEAFF.

The chain couples TRBV2 to TRBJ1-2; 10 bases are shared with TRBD1. Trimming took 9 bases from V and 10 from J; bases not matched to a gene: 5. In germline, CDR1 is SNHLY, CDR2 FYNNEI. The CDR3 has 11 amino acids. CDR3 loop: CARRTGGDYTF. The CDR3, as DNA: TGTGCCAGGAGGACAGGGGGTGACTACACCTTC.

The J gene is TRBJ1-5, the V gene TRBV2, with 8 bases that match TRBD1. This CDR3 is built from 13 residues. After removal of 6 bases from V and 3 bases from J, the junction contained 1 base not matched to a gene. The germline V gene encodes CDR1 SNHLY and CDR2 FYNNEI. The CDR3 spells CASSRGPNQPQHF. CDR3 nucleotides: TGTGCCAGCAGCAGGGGGCCCAATCAGCCCCAGCATTTT.

The rearrangement uses TRBV6-5 and TRBJ2-2; 8 nucleotides match TRBD1. Germline CDR1 is MNHEY and CDR2 is SVGAGI. This CDR3 is built from 16 residues. V shed 3 bases and J 4 bases; nucleotides not matched to a gene: 7. The CDR3 coding sequence is TGTGCCAGCAGTTATTCCCGGGACAGGTCCACCGGGGAGCTGTTTTTT. Translation: CASSYSRDRSTGELFF.

The CDR3 DNA reads TGCAGCGTTGGCGGATTCCTTTCTCAAGGGGACACTGAAGCTTTCTTT. Its translation is CSVGGFLSQGDTEAFF. The chain carries TRBV29-1 and TRBJ1-1, with D perhaps matching TRBD1 (5 bases). There are 16 residues in the CDR3. CDR1 is SQVTM, CDR2 ANQGSEA, per germline. Trimming stripped 4 bases from V and 3 bases from J, with 21 bases between.

The chain uses TRBV6-6 and TRBJ2-2, with TRBD1 matching over 9 bases. CDR3 length: 16 residues. Trimming at V came to 0 bases and at J to 6 bases, leaving 5 bases not matched to a gene. Germline-derived CDR1 and CDR2 are MNHNY and SVGAGI (reference sequence). As DNA, the CDR3 is TGTGCCAGCAGTTACTCCCAGGGACAGGGCCCCGGGGAGCTGTTTTTT. This gives the protein CASSYSQGQGPGELFF.

V is TRBV5-6 and J is TRBJ1-2; D perhaps matches TRBD1 (5 bases). V lost 3 bases and J 8 bases, leaving 8 bases between the germline ends. The CDR3 sequence is 11 residues long. Germline loops: CDR1 SGHDT, CDR2 YYEEEE. This CDR3 reads CASSWGGGYTF. DNA of the CDR3: TGTGCCAGCAGCTGGGGGGGAGGCTACACCTTC.

V usage is TRBV30 and J usage is TRBJ2-3; the match to TRBD2 covers 15 bases. CDR3 length: 15 amino acids. Looked up from germline, CDR1 is GTSNPN and CDR2 is SVGIG (reference sequence). J gave up 5 bases and V 5 bases, and 5 bases lay outside the gene matches. The CDR3 DNA reads TGTGCCTGGGGACTAGCGGGAGGGGGTGGAGATACGCAGTATTTT. Protein: CAWGLAGGGGDTQYF.

The chain couples TRBV2 to TRBJ1-5; D is uncertain. This CDR3 spans 16 amino acids. V was pared by 3 bases and J by 0 bases, with 12 bases between. CDR1 and CDR2 from the germline V gene are SNHLY and FYNNEI. The CDR3 loop is CASSDSTYYSNQPQHF. CDR3 in DNA: TGTGCCAGCAGTGATTCAACTTATTATAGCAATCAGCCCCAGCATTTT.

This clone was seen only once. This sequence joins TRBV7-2 and TRBJ2-1, with 9 bases identical to TRBD1. The CDR3 runs 16 residues. From germline, CDR1 is SGHTA and CDR2 FQGNSA. V lost 5 bases, J lost 1 base, and 6 bases stayed unmatched. CDR3 in amino acids: CASSATGQGSYNEQFF. DNA of the CDR3: TGTGCCAGCAGCGCGACGGGACAGGGTTCCTACAATGAGCAGTTCTTC. Full variable domain (outside the CDR3, taken from reference TRBV7-2 and TRBJ2-1): GAGVSQSPSNKVTEKGKDVELRCDPISGHTALYWYRQSLGQGLEFLIYFQGNSAPDKSGLPSDRFSAERTGGSVSTLTIQRTQQEDSAVYLCASSATGQGSYNEQFFGPGTRLTVL.

The count of this clone is one. The chain is built from TRBV11-2 and TRBJ2-2; D remains ambiguous. This CDR3 has 16 residues. CDR1 and CDR2 (germline): SGHAT, FQNNGV. With 0 bases removed from V and 3 bases from J, the gap between germline ends came to 11 bases. CDR3 amino acids: CASSLDTGFHTGELFF. CDR3 DNA: TGTGCCAGCAGCTTAGATACCGGGTTCCACACCGGGGAGCTGTTTTTT.

The V call is TRBV11-2, the J call TRBJ1-1, with TRBD1 matching 10 bases. CDR3 size: 14 residues. CDR1 is SGHAT, CDR2 FQNNGV, per germline. Trimming removed 5 bases from V and 6 bases from J; junction bases left unmatched: 6. In DNA form, the CDR3 reads TGTGCCAGCAGCGACCAGGACAGGGGGTCTGAAGCTTTCTTT. Its translation: CASSDQDRGSEAFF.

The V and J genes are TRBV11-1 and TRBJ2-7; TRBD1 matches 9 bases. Losses at the gene ends were 5 bases for V and 5 bases for J; bases not matched to a gene: 10. Germline loops: CDR1 SGHAT, CDR2 FQDESV (reference sequence). CDR3 length: 15 amino acids. The CDR3 reads CASSHPGQGAHEQYF. CDR3 DNA sequence: TGTGCCAGCAGCCACCCGGGACAGGGAGCCCACGAGCAGTACTTC. The full variable domain, rest sourced from reference TRBV11-1 and TRBJ2-7, is EAEVAQSPRYKITEKSQAVAFWCDPISGHATLYWYRQILGQGPELLVQFQDESVVDDSQLPKDRFSAERLKGVDSTLKIQPAELGDSAMYLCASSHPGQGAHEQYFGPGTRLTVT.

This clone appeared once. The V and J genes are TRBV19 and TRBJ2-2, with D perhaps matching TRBD1 (5 bases). The germline CDR1 and CDR2 sequences are LNHDA and SQIVND (reference sequence). This CDR3 comprises 14 residues. With 5 bases removed from V and 2 bases from J, the gap between germline ends came to 9 bases. The CDR3 is CASSVDRNTGELFF. CDR3 nucleotides: TGTGCCAGTAGTGTTGACAGAAACACCGGGGAGCTGTTTTTT.

V gene TRBV25-1 combines with J gene TRBJ1-1; TRBD1 agrees at 9 bases. This CDR3 region has 15 residues. V shed 7 bases, J shed 1 base, and the junction held 7 bases outside the gene matches. Germline loops: CDR1 MGHDK, CDR2 SYGVNS. The DNA of the CDR3 is TGTGCCAGCAAGCTAGGGACAGGGAGGAACACTGAAGCTTTCTTT. Residues: CASKLGTGRNTEAFF.

The chain employs TRBV25-1 and TRBJ2-2, with TRBD1 matching over 9 bases. The CDR3 sequence is 16 residues long. The ends lost 3 bases at V and 4 bases at J; junction bases unmatched: 6. Germline loops: CDR1 MGHDK, CDR2 SYGVNS. The CDR3 coding sequence is TGTGCCAGCAGTGATCACCGACAGGGGGGCACCGGGGAGCTGTTTTTT. It yields the protein CASSDHRQGGTGELFF.

This clone was counted a single time. The rearrangement uses TRBV28 and TRBJ2-6, with 7 bases fitting TRBD2. The germline V gene encodes CDR1 MDHEN and CDR2 SYDVKM. The CDR3 runs to 16 residues. V dropped 3 bases and J dropped 0; count of bases not matched to a gene: 2. The CDR3, as DNA: TGTGCCAGCAGTTTCGGGGGGATCTCTGGGGCCAACGTCCTGACTTTC. Translating it yields CASSFGGISGANVLTF. The full variable domain, with the rest looked up from reference TRBV28 and TRBJ2-6, is DVKVTQSSRYLVKRTGEKVFLECVQDMDHENMFWYRQDPGLGLRLIYFSYDVKMKEKGDIPEGYSVSREKKERFSLILESASTNQTSMYLCASSFGGISGANVLTFGAGSRLTVL.

This sequence joins TRBV25-1 and TRBJ2-3; TRBD2 matches 15 bases. Germline CDR1 MGHDK, CDR2 SYGVNS. The CDR3 extends over 17 amino acids. J gave up 2 bases and V 3 bases, and 3 bases lay outside the gene matches. CDR3 in amino acids: CASSEGTSGGTTDTQYF. The CDR3, as DNA: TGTGCCAGCAGTGAGGGGACTAGCGGGGGGACCACAGATACGCAGTATTTT. The full variable domain, with the rest looked up from reference TRBV25-1 and TRBJ2-3, is EADIYQTPRYLVIGTGKKITLECSQTMGHDKMYWYQQDPGMELHLIHYSYGVNSTEKGDLSSESTVSRIRTEHFPLTLESARPSHTSQYLCASSEGTSGGTTDTQYFGPGTRLTVL.

The chain couples TRBV6-6 to TRBJ2-2; TRBD1 agrees at 9 bases. J lost 4 bases, V lost 4 bases, and 4 bases had no gene match. There are 15 residues in the CDR3. Germline CDR1 MNHNY, CDR2 SVGAGI (reference sequence). The CDR3, as DNA: TGTGCCAGCAGTTTACAGGGGGCAGGCACCGGGGAGCTGTTTTTT. Its protein is CASSLQGAGTGELFF.

This rearrangement joins TRBV5-6 to TRBJ2-1, with 12 bases fitting TRBD2. This CDR3 contains 17 residues. Germline V gene sequence: CDR1 SGHDT, CDR2 YYEEEE. The V segment lost 0 bases and the J segment 7 bases; nucleotides outside the gene matches: 8. CDR3 in amino acids: CASSLEELAGGGNEQFF. In DNA, the CDR3 is TGTGCCAGCAGCTTGGAGGAGCTAGCGGGAGGGGGGAATGAGCAGTTCTTC. The entire variable domain, with the rest obtained from reference TRBV5-6 and TRBJ2-1, is as follows: DAGVTQSPTHLIKTRGQQVTLRCSPKSGHDTVSWYQQALGQGPQFIFQYYEEEERQRGNFPDRFSGHQFPNYSSELNVNALLLGDSALYLCASSLEELAGGGNEQFFGPGTRLTVL.